The 32 T cell receptor beta chains below come from one sample, sequenced in a study of OX40 agonist ivuxolimab in advanced cancers. Method: immunoSEQ multiplex PCR; TCRdb's copy keeps in-frame clones and lacks some. The repertoire consists of more than 60,000 clones, with around 87% occurring once and the leading ten covering roughly 0.25%. The sample in question was CD4+ or CD8+ T cells sorted from blood, obtained in a trial of the OX40 agonist ivuxolimab. These receptors were taken from an adult with an advanced solid tumor such as melanoma, head and neck, liver or kidney cancer.

The V call is TRBV5-4, the J call TRBJ2-3; D assignment may be TRBD1 or TRBD2 (5 bases each). The V and J ends lost 4 bases and 3 bases respectively, with 15 bases between them. Germline CDR1 reads SGHNT; CDR2 reads YYREEE (reference sequence). This CDR3 is built from 15 residues. The CDR3 region has the DNA TGTGCCAGCAGCCCCCCCGGGACCCAAACAGATACGCAGTATTTT. This codes for CASSPPGTQTDTQYF. Combining the CDR3 with reference TRBV5-4 and TRBJ2-3 gives the whole variable domain ETGVTQSPTHLIKTRGQQVTLRCSSQSGHNTVSWYQQALGQGPQFIFQYYREEENGRGNFPPRFSGLQFPNYSSELNVNALELDDSALYLCASSPPGTQTDTQYFGPGTRLTVL.

The chain combines TRBV6-5 with TRBJ1-5, with TRBD1 identical over 7 bases. The germline V gene has CDR1 MNHEY and CDR2 SVGAGI. This CDR3 region has 15 residues. Trimming at V came to 5 bases and at J to 2 bases, leaving 6 bases not matched to a gene. CDR3 sequence: CASSPQGSGNQPQHF. The CDR3 DNA reads TGTGCCAGCAGTCCACAGGGGAGCGGCAATCAGCCCCAGCATTTT.

This chain uses TRBV10-2 with TRBJ2-5; D not resolved. The CDR3 sequence is 11 residues long. V was trimmed by 6 bases and J by 2 bases, leaving 4 bases between them. Germline V gene sequence: CDR1 WSHSY, CDR2 SAAADI. The CDR3 loop reads CASSGQETQYF. CDR3 DNA: TGCGCCAGCAGCGGTCAAGAGACCCAGTACTTC.

This chain links TRBV5-1 with TRBJ1-1; maybe TRBD1 (5 bases). V gave up 0 bases and J gave up 3 bases, with 9 bases separating them. The length of the CDR3 is 14 residues. Germline CDR1 reads SGHRS; CDR2 reads YFSETQ. CDR3 sequence (DNA): TGCGCCAGCAGCTTGGCAGGGAGTTACACTGAAGCTTTCTTT. Protein product: CASSLAGSYTEAFF.

The J gene is TRBJ1-4, the V gene TRBV7-2; 10 bases map to TRBD1. Unmatched junction bases numbered 5, after V lost 5 bases and J lost 8 bases. There are 14 residues in the CDR3. CDR1 and CDR2 from the germline V gene are SGHTA and FQGNSA. The CDR3 DNA reads TGTGCCAGCAGCCGGGACAGGGGTGAAGAAAAACTGTTTTTT. Amino acids: CASSRDRGEEKLFF.

This sequence joins TRBV5-1 and TRBJ2-2, with TRBD2 matching 8 bases. Unmatched junction bases numbered 10, after V lost 2 bases and J lost 4 bases. This CDR3 comprises 17 residues. CDR1 and CDR2 from the germline V gene are SGHRS and YFSETQ. CDR3 sequence reads: CASSFLPGGPVTGELFF. The CDR3, as DNA: TGCGCCAGCAGCTTTCTGCCGGGAGGGCCGGTCACCGGGGAGCTGTTTTTT.

The table lists this clone with a few counts. The V gene is TRBV2, the J gene TRBJ1-5; D gene uncertain. The CDR3 has 14 amino acids. The germline V and J ends were trimmed by 7 bases and 0 bases, with 10 bases remaining between them. Germline V gives CDR1 SNHLY, CDR2 FYNNEI. As DNA, the CDR3 is TGTGCCAGCAACCCGAGAGTTAGCAATCAGCCCCAGCATTTT. This sequence encodes CASNPRVSNQPQHF.

The chain recombines TRBV4-2 with TRBJ2-1; D is ambiguous. Germline V lookup: CDR1 LGHNA, CDR2 YNFKEQ. There are 12 residues in the CDR3. The V and J ends lost 3 bases and 2 bases respectively, with 2 bases between them. This chain's CDR3 is CASSQAYNEQFF. The CDR3 nucleotides read TGTGCCAGCAGCCAGGCCTACAATGAGCAGTTCTTC.

V and J are TRBV18 and TRBJ2-7; 7 bases agree with TRBD1. The CDR3 is 13 amino acids. Germline CDR1 reads KGHSH; CDR2 reads LQKENI. Trimming removed 3 bases from V and 6 bases from J; junction bases left unmatched: 5. This CDR3 reads CASSPSQGREQYF. For the CDR3, the DNA is TGTGCCAGCTCACCGTCACAGGGGCGCGAGCAGTACTTC.

In this sample, this clone turned up a few times. The chain uses TRBV2 and TRBJ1-1, with a tentative D call TRBD1 (5 bases). Germline CDR1 and CDR2: SNHLY and FYNNEI. The V and J ends lost 5 bases and 4 bases respectively, with 14 bases between them. The CDR3 sequence is 14 residues long. In DNA, the CDR3 is TGTGCCAGCAGTCAAACACAGGTGATCACTGAAGCTTTCTTT. Its translation is CASSQTQVITEAFF.

This rearrangement joins TRBV18 to TRBJ1-4, with D possibly TRBD1 on 6 matching bases. V lost 3 bases and J lost 5, with 13 bases in between. The CDR3 is 15 residues long. Germline CDR1 reads KGHSH; CDR2 reads LQKENI. CDR3 sequence reads: CASSPRTVGNEKLFF. The CDR3 DNA reads as TGTGCCAGCTCACCGAGGACAGTGGGGAATGAAAAACTGTTTTTT.

The V and J genes are TRBV5-1 and TRBJ2-5; 10 bases are shared with TRBD1. V lost 4 bases and J lost 5; bases outside the gene matches: 8. Per germline, CDR1 SGHRS and CDR2 YFSETQ. The CDR3 sequence is 15 residues long. CDR3 DNA sequence: TGCGCCAGCAGCGAAGGGACAGGGGCTGCGGAGACCCAGTACTTC. It encodes CASSEGTGAAETQYF.

The V and J genes are TRBV5-4 and TRBJ2-2; D may be TRBD1 or TRBD2 (5 bases each). Germline V gene lookup returns CDR1 SGHNT and CDR2 YYREEE (reference sequence). Trimming left V 6 bases short and J 0 bases short, with 24 bases between. The CDR3 has 19 amino acids. CDR3: CASTFSPRPGPTNTGELFF. The CDR3 DNA is TGTGCCAGCACCTTCTCCCCCCGACCGGGACCAACGAACACCGGGGAGCTGTTTTTT.

The chain carries TRBV7-9 and TRBJ2-2; D may match TRBD1 or TRBD2 (6 bases each). V was cut by 5 bases and J by 0 bases, with 13 bases left in between. Germline V CDR1 and CDR2: SEHNR, FQNEAQ (reference sequence). The CDR3 loop spans 16 amino acids. CDR3 protein: CASSRPGAANTGELFF. The CDR3, as DNA: TGTGCCAGCAGCCGTCCGGGGGCCGCGAACACCGGGGAGCTGTTTTTT.

This sequence joins TRBV28 and TRBJ1-4, with D perhaps matching TRBD1 (5 bases). Trimming stripped 3 bases from V and 7 bases from J, with 12 bases between. Germline lookup yields CDR1 MDHEN and CDR2 SYDVKM. This CDR3 is built from 14 residues. The chain's CDR3 is CASSLDTLGEKLFF. In DNA form, the CDR3 reads TGTGCCAGCAGTTTGGACACCTTAGGTGAAAAACTGTTTTTT.

This chain uses TRBV10-3 with TRBJ2-5; D ambiguous. Trimming pared 2 bases from V and 5 bases from J, leaving 12 bases between. The CDR3 spans 14 residues. Germline V gives CDR1 ENHRY, CDR2 SYGVKD. The CDR3 DNA sequence: TGTGCCATCAGTGAGATAAAAGGTGGTGAGACCCAGTACTTC. Amino acid sequence: CAISEIKGGETQYF.

The J gene is TRBJ1-1, the V gene TRBV6-6, with D unresolved. The CDR3 consists of 14 residues. Trimming took 5 bases from V and 1 from J, leaving 11 bases between them. The germline CDR1 and CDR2 sequences are MNHNY and SVGAGI (reference sequence). The CDR3 is CASSLAGGNTEAFF. CDR3 bases: TGTGCCAGCAGTCTGGCGGGCGGGAACACTGAAGCTTTCTTT.

The chain couples TRBV28 to TRBJ2-7, with D perhaps matching TRBD1 (6 bases). V lost 5 bases, J lost 4 bases, and 21 bases lay in between. Germline V gives CDR1 MDHEN, CDR2 SYDVKM. The CDR3 contains 16 residues. Here the CDR3 DNA reads TGTGCCAGCAGTATGACAGGTTTTCCGCCGCCTTACGAGCAGTACTTC. The encoded protein is CASSMTGFPPPYEQYF.

V and J are TRBV10-3 and TRBJ1-5, with 7 bases matching TRBD1. J was trimmed by 4 bases and V by 2 bases; bases with no gene match: 5. CDR3 length equals 15 residues. Germline V gene lookup returns CDR1 ENHRY and CDR2 SYGVKD. The CDR3 spells CAISEKGTENQPQHF. CDR3 coding DNA: TGTGCCATCAGTGAGAAAGGGACAGAAAATCAGCCCCAGCATTTT.

The chain is built from TRBV2 and TRBJ2-1; possible D gene TRBD2, 6 bases. The CDR3 contains 14 residues. V was pared by 5 bases and J by 1 base, with 9 bases between. The germline V gene encodes CDR1 SNHLY and CDR2 FYNNEI. CDR3 coding DNA: TGTGCCAGCAGTATTAGCGGATCCTACAATGAGCAGTTCTTC. It translates to CASSISGSYNEQFF.

The rearrangement joins TRBV5-1 to TRBJ2-3; D unresolved. The V and J ends lost 4 bases and 2 bases respectively, with 8 bases between them. The V gene's germline CDR1 is SGHRS and CDR2 YFSETQ. The length of the CDR3 is 13 residues. The CDR3, as DNA: TGCGCCAGCAGCCCGGACCCCACAGATACGCAGTATTTT. It yields the protein CASSPDPTDTQYF.

V is TRBV5-4 and J is TRBJ1-1; D call uncertain. Germline CDR1 is SGHNT and CDR2 is YYREEE (reference sequence). V was shortened by 0 bases and J by 1 base, with 7 bases between the two germline ends. The CDR3 runs 14 residues. This CDR3 is CASSLGWANTEAFF. The CDR3 DNA reads as TGTGCCAGCAGCTTGGGGTGGGCGAACACTGAAGCTTTCTTT.

The V call is TRBV7-9, the J call TRBJ2-5, with no clear D. Germline V gene sequence: CDR1 SEHNR, CDR2 FQNEAQ (reference sequence). This CDR3 has 11 amino acids. V shed 5 bases and J shed 4 bases, with 5 bases lying between them. The CDR3 sequence is CASSPGETQYF. As DNA, the CDR3 is TGTGCCAGCAGCCCCGGAGAGACCCAGTACTTC.

The V and J genes are TRBV27 and TRBJ1-5; 7 positions agree with TRBD1. CDR3 size: 13 residues. Unmatched junction bases numbered 2, after V lost 2 bases and J lost 7 bases. CDR1 MNHEY and CDR2 SMNVEV come from the germline V gene (reference sequence). CDR3 DNA: TGTGCCAGCAGTTTAGCAGGGGGGCAGCCCCAGCATTTT. Translated, it gives CASSLAGGQPQHF.

The gene calls are TRBV7-6 and TRBJ2-1; tentative D call: TRBD1 (6 bases). The length of the CDR3 is 13 residues. Germline-derived CDR1 and CDR2 are SGHVS and FNYEAQ. V lost 1 base and J 6 bases, leaving 7 bases between the germline ends. CDR3 sequence reads: CASSLGQVNEQFF. The CDR3 DNA follows: TGTGCCAGCAGCTTAGGACAGGTCAATGAGCAGTTCTTC.

V usage is TRBV7-2 and J usage is TRBJ2-1, with D unclear. V was pared by 1 base and J by 0 bases, with 7 bases between. The germline V gene has CDR1 SGHTA and CDR2 FQGNSA. The CDR3 has 15 amino acids. For the CDR3, the DNA is TGTGCCAGCAGCTTAGATCTGGGCTCCTACAATGAGCAGTTCTTC. It specifies CASSLDLGSYNEQFF.

The rearrangement joins TRBV11-1 to TRBJ2-5; possibly TRBD1 or TRBD2 for D (5 bases each). The germline V gene has CDR1 SGHAT and CDR2 FQDESV (reference sequence). V lost 0 bases and J lost 5, with 7 bases in between. The CDR3 length is 13 residues. CDR3 coding DNA: TGTGCCAGCAGCTTAGCTTGGGGGGAGACCCAGTACTTC. This gives the protein CASSLAWGETQYF.

V and J are TRBV2 and TRBJ2-6, with no clear D. Trimming pared 4 bases from V and 10 bases from J, leaving 14 bases between. Germline CDR1 SNHLY, CDR2 FYNNEI. The CDR3 covers 14 residues. CDR3 in amino acids: CASSVLAVGNVLTF. The CDR3, as DNA: TGTGCCAGCAGTGTCTTGGCAGTCGGTAACGTCCTGACTTTC.

V usage is TRBV2 and J usage is TRBJ2-5; D is possibly TRBD2 (6 bases). TRBJ2-7 explains the end of the DNA better; the J call may be wrong. CDR1 is SNHLY and CDR2 is FYNNEI in the germline V gene. This CDR3 is built from 14 residues. As DNA, the CDR3 is TGTGCCAGCAGTGACAGCGGGTCGTACTACGAGCAGTACTTC. It codes for CASSDSGSYYEQYF.

J is TRBJ1-5 and V is TRBV7-2, with 9 bases matching TRBD1. In germline, CDR1 is SGHTA, CDR2 FQGNSA. V lost 4 bases, J lost 4 bases, and 8 bases stayed unmatched. There are 16 residues in the CDR3. This CDR3 reads CASSSSGTGRNQPQHF. The CDR3 coding sequence is TGTGCCAGCAGCTCCTCCGGGACAGGGCGTAATCAGCCCCAGCATTTT.

The V and J genes are TRBV10-3 and TRBJ1-4, with D perhaps TRBD1 (6 bases). The CDR3 extends over 16 amino acids. Germline loops: CDR1 ENHRY, CDR2 SYGVKD. V was clipped by 4 bases and J by 1 base, with 13 bases between them. DNA of the CDR3: TGTGCCATCAGTGTTCGGGCAGGGGAAACTAATGAAAAACTGTTTTTT. This gives the protein CAISVRAGETNEKLFF.

This clone was observed a handful of times. The chain combines TRBV7-2 with TRBJ1-1; D is ambiguous. V gave up 0 bases and J gave up 1 base, with 3 bases separating them. Germline V gene sequence: CDR1 SGHTA, CDR2 FQGNSA. This CDR3 region has 13 residues. CDR3 DNA sequence: TGTGCCAGCAGCTTAGCTAGGAACACTGAAGCTTTCTTT. Encoded protein: CASSLARNTEAFF.